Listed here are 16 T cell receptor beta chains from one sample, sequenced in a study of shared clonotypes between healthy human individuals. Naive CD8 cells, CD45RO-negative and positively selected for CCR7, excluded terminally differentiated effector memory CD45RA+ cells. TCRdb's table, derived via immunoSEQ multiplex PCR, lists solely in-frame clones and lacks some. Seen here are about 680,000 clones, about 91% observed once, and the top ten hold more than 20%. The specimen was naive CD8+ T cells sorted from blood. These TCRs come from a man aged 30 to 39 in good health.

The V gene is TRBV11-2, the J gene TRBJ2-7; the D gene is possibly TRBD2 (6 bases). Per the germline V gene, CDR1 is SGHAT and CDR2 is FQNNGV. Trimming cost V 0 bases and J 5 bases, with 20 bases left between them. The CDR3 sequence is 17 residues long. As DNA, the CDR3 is TGTGCCAGCAGCTTAGATGTATGGGGGACCTCGGGGGACGAGCAGTACTTC. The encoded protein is CASSLDVWGTSGDEQYF. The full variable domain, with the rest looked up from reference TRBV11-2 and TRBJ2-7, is EAGVAQSPRYKIIEKRQSVAFWCNPISGHATLYWYQQILGQGPKLLIQFQNNGVVDDSQLPKDRFSAERLKGVDSTLKIQPAKLEDSAVYLCASSLDVWGTSGDEQYFGPGTRLTVT.

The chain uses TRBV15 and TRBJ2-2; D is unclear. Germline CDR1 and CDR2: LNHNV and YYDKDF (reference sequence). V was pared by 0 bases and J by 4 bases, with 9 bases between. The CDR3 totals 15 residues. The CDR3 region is CATSREGRTTGELFF. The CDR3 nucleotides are TGTGCCACCAGCAGAGAGGGCAGAACCACCGGGGAGCTGTTTTTT.

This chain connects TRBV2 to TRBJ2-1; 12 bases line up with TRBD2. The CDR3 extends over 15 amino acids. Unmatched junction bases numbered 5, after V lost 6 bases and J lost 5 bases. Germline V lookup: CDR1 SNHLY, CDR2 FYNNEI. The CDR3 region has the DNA TGTGCCAGCAGGCCGACTAGCGGGAGTCACAATGAGCAGTTCTTC. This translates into CASRPTSGSHNEQFF.

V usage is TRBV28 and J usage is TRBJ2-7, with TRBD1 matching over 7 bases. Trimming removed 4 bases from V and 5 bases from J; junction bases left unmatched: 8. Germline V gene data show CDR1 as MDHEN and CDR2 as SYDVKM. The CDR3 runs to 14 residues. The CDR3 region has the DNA TGTGCCAGCAGTTATAGAGGGGGCAGGGACGAGCAGTACTTC. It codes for CASSYRGGRDEQYF.

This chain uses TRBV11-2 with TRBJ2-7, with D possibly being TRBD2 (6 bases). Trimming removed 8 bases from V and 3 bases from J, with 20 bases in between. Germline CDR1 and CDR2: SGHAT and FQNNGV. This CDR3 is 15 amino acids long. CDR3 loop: CASSPSGSLNYEQYF. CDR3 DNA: TGTGCCAGCTCCCCGTCCGGGAGCCTCAACTACGAGCAGTACTTC.

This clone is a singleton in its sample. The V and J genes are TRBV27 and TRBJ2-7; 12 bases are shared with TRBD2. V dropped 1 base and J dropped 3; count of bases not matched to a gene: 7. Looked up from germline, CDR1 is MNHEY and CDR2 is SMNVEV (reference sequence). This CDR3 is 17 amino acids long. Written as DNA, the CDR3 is TGTGCCAGCAGTTTATTCCCTAGCGGGAGGGTTAACTACGAGCAGTACTTC. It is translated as CASSLFPSGRVNYEQYF.

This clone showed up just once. The CDR3, as DNA: TGTGCCAGCAGCGTATGGCTCACCCAAAAGAACACCGGGGAGCTGTTTTTT. This codes for CASSVWLTQKNTGELFF. V and J are TRBV9 and TRBJ2-2, with D unresolved. CDR3 length: 17 residues. V shed 1 base and J shed 1 base, with 14 bases lying between them. Germline CDR1 SGDLS, CDR2 YYNGEE.

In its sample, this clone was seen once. In DNA, the CDR3 is TGTGCCAGCAGCTTGTTTGAGACCCAGTACTTC. This gives the protein CASSLFETQYF. The V gene is TRBV5-6, the J gene TRBJ2-5; D call uncertain. Germline V gives CDR1 SGHDT, CDR2 YYEEEE. V lost 1 base and J lost 5, with 3 bases in between. This CDR3 has 11 residues. The complete variable domain, with remaining parts taken from reference TRBV5-6 and TRBJ2-5, reads DAGVTQSPTHLIKTRGQQVTLRCSPKSGHDTVSWYQQALGQGPQFIFQYYEEEERQRGNFPDRFSGHQFPNYSSELNVNALLLGDSALYLCASSLFETQYFGPGTRLLVL.

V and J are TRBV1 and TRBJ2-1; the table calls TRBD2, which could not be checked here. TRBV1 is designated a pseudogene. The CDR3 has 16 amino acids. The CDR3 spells CTSSQESVPAYNEQFF. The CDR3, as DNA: TGCACCAGCAGCCAAGAATCTGTCCCCGCCTACAATGAGCAGTTCTTC.

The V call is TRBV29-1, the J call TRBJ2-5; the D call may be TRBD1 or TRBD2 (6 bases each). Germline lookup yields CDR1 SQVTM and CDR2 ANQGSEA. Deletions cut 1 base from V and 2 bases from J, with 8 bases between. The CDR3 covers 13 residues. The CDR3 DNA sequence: TGCAGCGTTGAAGGCGGGACACAAGAGACCCAGTACTTC. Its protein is CSVEGGTQETQYF.

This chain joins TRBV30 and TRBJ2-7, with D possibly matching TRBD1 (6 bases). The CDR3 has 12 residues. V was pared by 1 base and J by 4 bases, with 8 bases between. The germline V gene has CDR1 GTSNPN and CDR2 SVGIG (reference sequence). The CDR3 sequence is CAWSDRDYEQYF. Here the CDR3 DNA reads TGTGCCTGGAGTGACAGGGATTACGAGCAGTACTTC.

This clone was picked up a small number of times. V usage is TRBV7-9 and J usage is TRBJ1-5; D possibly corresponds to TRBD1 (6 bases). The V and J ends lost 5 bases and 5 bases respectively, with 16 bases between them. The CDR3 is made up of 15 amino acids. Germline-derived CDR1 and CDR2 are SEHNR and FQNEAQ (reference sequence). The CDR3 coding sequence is TGTGCCAGCAGCCTCCGGGAGGCAGGGGATCAGCCCCAGCATTTT. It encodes CASSLREAGDQPQHF. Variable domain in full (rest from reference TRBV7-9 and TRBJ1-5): DTGVSQNPRHKITKRGQNVTFRCDPISEHNRLYWYRQTLGQGPEFLTYFQNEAQLEKSRLLSDRFSAERPKGSFSTLEIQRTEQGDSAMYLCASSLREAGDQPQHFGDGTRLSIL.

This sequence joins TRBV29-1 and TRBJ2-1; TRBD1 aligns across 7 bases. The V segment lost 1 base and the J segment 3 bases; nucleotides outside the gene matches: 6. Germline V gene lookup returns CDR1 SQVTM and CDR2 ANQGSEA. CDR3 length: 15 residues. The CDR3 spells CSVEGQGVSYNEQFF. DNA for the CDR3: TGCAGCGTTGAAGGACAGGGTGTAAGCTACAATGAGCAGTTCTTC.

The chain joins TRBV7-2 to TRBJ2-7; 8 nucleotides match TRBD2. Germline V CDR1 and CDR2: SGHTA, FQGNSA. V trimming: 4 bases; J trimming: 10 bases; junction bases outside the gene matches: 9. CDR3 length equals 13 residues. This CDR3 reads CASSSLGGVEQYF. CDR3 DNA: TGTGCCAGCAGCTCCCTCGGGGGGGTCGAACAGTACTTC.

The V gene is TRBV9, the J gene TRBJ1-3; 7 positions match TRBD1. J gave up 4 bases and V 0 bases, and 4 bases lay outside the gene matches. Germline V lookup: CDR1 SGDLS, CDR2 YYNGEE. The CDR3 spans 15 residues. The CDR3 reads CASSVGQGEGNTIYF. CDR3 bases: TGTGCCAGCAGCGTAGGGCAGGGGGAAGGAAACACCATATATTTT. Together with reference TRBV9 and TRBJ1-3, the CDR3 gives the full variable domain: DSGVTQTPKHLITATGQRVTLRCSPRSGDLSVYWYQQSLDQGLQFLIQYYNGEERAKGNILERFSAQQFPDLHSELNLSSLELGDSALYFCASSVGQGEGNTIYFGEGSWLTVV.

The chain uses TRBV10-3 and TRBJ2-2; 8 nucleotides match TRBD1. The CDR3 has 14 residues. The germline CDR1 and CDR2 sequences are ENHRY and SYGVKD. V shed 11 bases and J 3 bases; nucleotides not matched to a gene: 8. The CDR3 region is CASLGRGHTGELFF. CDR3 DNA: TGTGCCTCCCTCGGCAGGGGGCACACCGGGGAGCTGTTTTTT.